A selection of T cell receptor beta chains follows, all from one sample in a study of T-cell reconstitution after alpha-beta-depleted transplantation in children. TCRdb re-analysed the PCR reads in MiXCR, keeping a single row per CDR3 protein. The top ten clones hold 1.1% of a sample with about 640,000 distinct CDR3 sequences, around 16% of them seen once. The material sequenced was PBMCs from the stem cell graft donor, taken from the stem cell graft. The receptors stem from a human donor who donated a stem cell graft to a child with acute myeloid leukemia. Each CDR3 is given with its conserved first and last residue. D genes are given only for firm matches. Some rows mark clone size as missing; the rest say once, few, many or name a class of expanded clone.

d_call: TRBD2; v_call: TRBV12-3/TRBV12-4; clone_size: few; j_call: TRBJ2-3; cdr3_aa: CAIGTNTDTQYF; cdr3_nt: TGTGCCATAGGGACTAACACAGATACGCAGTATTTT
d_call: NA; v_call: TRBV12-3/TRBV12-4; clone_size: NA; j_call: TRBJ2-2; cdr3_aa: CASSTTGLNTGELFF; cdr3_nt: TGTGCCAGCAGCACGACAGGATTGAACACCGGGGAGCTGTTTTTT
d_call: TRBD2; v_call: TRBV7-3; clone_size: many; j_call: TRBJ2-3; cdr3_aa: CASGTSDEDTQYF; cdr3_nt: TGTGCCAGCGGAACTAGCGACGAAGATACGCAGTATTTT
d_call: NA; v_call: TRBV28; clone_size: few; j_call: TRBJ2-3; cdr3_aa: CASSLRVPDTQYF; cdr3_nt: TGTGCCAGCAGTTTAAGGGTTCCAGATACGCAGTATTTT
d_call: NA; v_call: TRBV10-3; clone_size: few; j_call: TRBJ1-1; cdr3_aa: CAISESLGNTEAFF; cdr3_nt: TGTGCCATCAGTGAGTCGTTAGGGAACACTGAAGCTTTCTTT
d_call: NA; v_call: TRBV7-9; clone_size: many; j_call: TRBJ1-3; cdr3_aa: CASSLDSSGNTIYF; cdr3_nt: TGTGCCAGCAGCCTTGATAGCTCTGGAAACACCATATATTTT
d_call: TRBD1; v_call: TRBV29-1; clone_size: many; j_call: TRBJ1-2; cdr3_aa: CSGSDRGTYGYTF; cdr3_nt: TGCAGCGGATCAGACAGGGGGACATATGGCTACACCTTC
d_call: TRBD1; v_call: TRBV5-1; clone_size: many; j_call: TRBJ1-1; cdr3_aa: CASTVTGGTEAFF; cdr3_nt: TGCGCCAGCACAGTTACAGGGGGCACTGAAGCTTTCTTT
d_call: TRBD1; v_call: TRBV12-3/TRBV12-4; clone_size: many; j_call: TRBJ1-5; cdr3_aa: CASSSSTGGTEPQHF; cdr3_nt: TGTGCCAGCAGTTCCTCGACAGGGGGAACAGAGCCCCAGCATTTT
d_call: NA; v_call: TRBV18; clone_size: NA; j_call: TRBJ2-2; cdr3_aa: CASSPERDTGELFF; cdr3_nt: TGTGCCAGCTCACCGGAACGAGACACCGGGGAGCTGTTTTTT
d_call: NA; v_call: TRBV7-2; clone_size: NA; j_call: TRBJ1-6; cdr3_aa: CASRSPRGLNSPLHF; cdr3_nt: TGTGCCAGCAGATCCCCCAGGGGTCTGAATTCACCCCTCCACTTT
d_call: NA; v_call: TRBV20-1; clone_size: many; j_call: TRBJ1-2; cdr3_aa: CSVKGGENYGYTF; cdr3_nt: TGCAGTGTTAAAGGGGGGGAGAACTATGGCTACACCTTC
d_call: NA; v_call: TRBV15; clone_size: NA; j_call: TRBJ2-6; cdr3_aa: CATSFSAGVGANVLTF; cdr3_nt: TGTGCCACCAGCTTTTCCGCAGGGGTTGGGGCCAACGTCCTGACTTTC
d_call: NA; v_call: TRBV18; clone_size: NA; j_call: TRBJ1-2; cdr3_aa: CASSPMTDATPYGYTF; cdr3_nt: TGTGCCAGCTCACCCATGACGGATGCTACACCATATGGCTACACCTTC
d_call: NA; v_call: TRBV29-1; clone_size: many; j_call: TRBJ1-2; cdr3_aa: CSVDTGIGGYTF; cdr3_nt: TGCAGCGTTGATACAGGGATTGGTGGCTACACCTTC
d_call: NA; v_call: TRBV9; clone_size: many; j_call: TRBJ2-1; cdr3_aa: CASSVAPPSSYNEQFF; cdr3_nt: TGTGCCAGCAGCGTAGCTCCACCGAGCTCCTACAATGAGCAGTTCTTC
d_call: TRBD1; v_call: TRBV5-1; clone_size: NA; j_call: TRBJ1-1; cdr3_aa: CASSRTGDYTEAFF; cdr3_nt: TGCGCCAGCAGCCGGACAGGCGATTACACTGAAGCTTTCTTT
d_call: NA; v_call: TRBV7-2; clone_size: few; j_call: TRBJ2-3; cdr3_aa: CASSIDWEDTQYF; cdr3_nt: TGTGCCAGCAGCATAGACTGGGAAGATACGCAGTATTTT
d_call: NA; v_call: TRBV12-3/TRBV12-4; clone_size: many; j_call: TRBJ2-1; cdr3_aa: CASSNLGTAVGEQFF; cdr3_nt: TGTGCCAGCAGCAACCTTGGGACGGCTGTTGGTGAGCAGTTCTTC
d_call: NA; v_call: TRBV12-3/TRBV12-4; clone_size: NA; j_call: TRBJ1-6; cdr3_aa: CASSPLGSNSPLHF; cdr3_nt: TGTGCCAGCAGTCCCTTAGGGAGCAATTCACCCCTCCACTTT
d_call: NA; v_call: TRBV5-6; clone_size: many; j_call: TRBJ1-1; cdr3_aa: CASSLALEGGTEAFF; cdr3_nt: TGTGCCAGCAGCTTGGCATTGGAAGGGGGCACTGAAGCTTTCTTT
d_call: NA; v_call: TRBV12-3/TRBV12-4; clone_size: NA; j_call: TRBJ1-2; cdr3_aa: CASSLHRGTYTF; cdr3_nt: TGTGCCAGCAGTTTACATCGGGGTACCTACACCTTC
d_call: TRBD1; v_call: TRBV20-1; clone_size: many; j_call: TRBJ1-1; cdr3_aa: CSAPGQGDGRRRAFF; cdr3_nt: TGCAGTGCGCCGGGACAGGGGGACGGACGGAGGAGAGCTTTCTTT
d_call: NA; v_call: TRBV10-3; clone_size: NA; j_call: TRBJ1-2; cdr3_aa: CAIDEAMGGYTF; cdr3_nt: TGTGCCATCGACGAAGCCATGGGTGGCTACACCTTC
d_call: TRBD1; v_call: TRBV28; clone_size: few; j_call: TRBJ1-2; cdr3_aa: CAGQGADYGYTF; cdr3_nt: TGTGCCGGCCAGGGGGCCGACTATGGCTACACCTTC
d_call: NA; v_call: TRBV20-1; clone_size: many; j_call: TRBJ1-1; cdr3_aa: CSASRARGDTEAFF; cdr3_nt: TGCAGTGCTAGCCGAGCGCGAGGTGACACTGAAGCTTTCTTT
d_call: TRBD2; v_call: TRBV20-1; clone_size: many; j_call: TRBJ2-7; cdr3_aa: CSASRMAAGGSYEQYF; cdr3_nt: TGCAGTGCTAGTCGGATGGCGGCGGGGGGGTCCTACGAGCAGTACTTC
d_call: TRBD2; v_call: TRBV20-1; clone_size: few; j_call: TRBJ2-2; cdr3_aa: CSAIGTSGATGELFF; cdr3_nt: TGCAGTGCAATCGGGACTAGCGGAGCCACCGGGGAGCTGTTTTTT
d_call: TRBD1; v_call: TRBV20-1; clone_size: few; j_call: TRBJ1-2; cdr3_aa: CSARGQGEYGYTF; cdr3_nt: TGCAGTGCTAGAGGACAGGGGGAATATGGCTACACCTTC
d_call: NA; v_call: TRBV13; clone_size: NA; j_call: TRBJ1-3; cdr3_aa: CASSLRRSSGNTIYF; cdr3_nt: TGTGCCAGCAGCTTAAGACGGAGCTCTGGAAACACCATATATTTT
d_call: TRBD1; v_call: TRBV5-1; clone_size: few; j_call: TRBJ1-2; cdr3_aa: CASSSPQPGQGRYGYTF; cdr3_nt: TGCGCCAGCAGCTCACCACAACCGGGACAGGGGAGGTATGGCTACACCTTC
d_call: NA; v_call: TRBV28; clone_size: many; j_call: TRBJ1-1; cdr3_aa: CATEENTEAFF; cdr3_nt: TGTGCCACTGAGGAGAACACTGAAGCTTTCTTT
d_call: NA; v_call: TRBV20-1; clone_size: many; j_call: TRBJ1-1; cdr3_aa: CSAARETGTEAFF; cdr3_nt: TGCAGTGCTGCAAGGGAGACAGGCACTGAAGCTTTCTTT
d_call: NA; v_call: TRBV27; clone_size: few; j_call: TRBJ1-2; cdr3_aa: CASAVGYGYTF; cdr3_nt: TGTGCCTCGGCGGTGGGCTATGGCTACACCTTC
d_call: NA; v_call: TRBV5-1; clone_size: NA; j_call: TRBJ1-4; cdr3_aa: CASSFRGGNEKLFF; cdr3_nt: TGCGCCAGCAGCTTCAGGGGAGGCAATGAAAAACTGTTTTTT
d_call: NA; v_call: TRBV4-3; clone_size: few; j_call: TRBJ2-7; cdr3_aa: CASTPDSTDAYEQYF; cdr3_nt: TGCGCCAGCACCCCCGACAGTACCGACGCCTACGAGCAGTACTTC
d_call: TRBD2; v_call: TRBV7-3; clone_size: few; j_call: TRBJ2-1; cdr3_aa: CASSLLAGTEQFF; cdr3_nt: TGTGCCAGCAGCCTTCTAGCGGGAACTGAGCAGTTCTTC
d_call: TRBD1; v_call: TRBV20-1; clone_size: many; j_call: TRBJ2-7; cdr3_aa: CSARDGDRASYEQYF; cdr3_nt: TGCAGTGCTAGAGATGGGGACAGGGCGTCCTACGAGCAGTACTTC
d_call: NA; v_call: TRBV6-1; clone_size: few; j_call: TRBJ1-4; cdr3_aa: CASSPGTYEKLFF; cdr3_nt: TGTGCCAGCAGCCCGGGGACCTATGAAAAACTGTTTTTT
d_call: TRBD1; v_call: TRBV20-1; clone_size: many; j_call: TRBJ2-3; cdr3_aa: CSALGQGGADTQYF; cdr3_nt: TGCAGTGCTTTGGGACAGGGAGGCGCAGATACGCAGTATTTT
d_call: NA; v_call: TRBV4-3; clone_size: many; j_call: TRBJ2-1; cdr3_aa: CASSPYDRSTYNEQFF; cdr3_nt: TGCGCCAGCAGCCCTTATGACAGGTCGACCTACAATGAGCAGTTCTTC
d_call: TRBD2; v_call: TRBV20-1; clone_size: NA; j_call: TRBJ2-7; cdr3_aa: CCATGTSGAYSYEQYF; cdr3_nt: TGCTGTGCTACCGGGACTAGCGGGGCCTACTCCTACGAGCAGTACTTC
d_call: TRBD1; v_call: TRBV7-2; clone_size: few; j_call: TRBJ2-1; cdr3_aa: CASSHYTETGGLNEQFF; cdr3_nt: TGTGCCAGCAGCCATTATACGGAAACAGGGGGCCTAAATGAGCAGTTCTTC
d_call: NA; v_call: TRBV7-8; clone_size: many; j_call: TRBJ1-1; cdr3_aa: CASRVTGNTEAFF; cdr3_nt: TGTGCCAGCAGAGTGACAGGGAACACTGAAGCTTTCTTT
d_call: TRBD1; v_call: TRBV20-1; clone_size: NA; j_call: TRBJ1-1; cdr3_aa: CSASRTGDATEAFF; cdr3_nt: TGCAGTGCTAGCCGCACAGGGGACGCCACTGAAGCTTTCTTT
d_call: NA; v_call: TRBV29-1; clone_size: many; j_call: TRBJ2-7; cdr3_aa: CSSTVGVYEQYF; cdr3_nt: TGCAGCTCCACGGTTGGGGTGTACGAGCAGTACTTC